The 24 T cell receptor beta chains given below trace back to one sample, sequenced in a study of cytotoxic CD8 clonotypes in ibrutinib-treated CLL. This table comes from immunoSEQ multiplex PCR, and its TCRdb copy is limited to in-frame clones, with some not included. The data contain 150,000 to 200,000 clones, roughly 84% of them singletons. Here the sequenced sample was PBMCs, taken at disease progression, from a patient treated with ibrutinib. Source of these receptors: a human donor with chronic lymphocytic leukemia.

This chain joins TRBV15 and TRBJ2-2; D perhaps matches TRBD2 (7 bases). The CDR3 is 18 amino acids. Trimming took 2 bases from V and 0 from J, leaving 16 bases between them. Germline values: CDR1 LNHNV, CDR2 YYDKDF (reference sequence). Written as DNA, the CDR3 is TGTGCCACCAGCAGACGGGGAGGGGGGTCCGCGAACACCGGGGAGCTGTTTTTT. The encoded protein is CATSRRGGGSANTGELFF. The full variable domain, its missing parts supplied by reference TRBV15 and TRBJ2-2, is DAMVIQNPRYQVTQFGKPVTLSCSQTLNHNVMYWYQQKSSQAPKLLFHYYDKDFNNEADTPDNFQSRRPNTSFCFLDIRSPGLGDTAMYLCATSRRGGGSANTGELFFGEGSRLTVL.

The V gene is TRBV5-1, the J gene TRBJ2-4; 12 bases line up with TRBD2. The CDR3 length is 15 residues. CDR1 is SGHRS and CDR2 is YFSETQ in the germline V gene. V lost 6 bases to trimming and J lost 6 bases; unmatched junction nucleotides: 7. CDR3 amino acids: CASKLAGGPRNIQYF. In nucleotides, the CDR3 is TGCGCCAGCAAGCTAGCGGGAGGGCCGAGAAACATTCAGTACTTC.

The chain employs TRBV19 and TRBJ2-3; TRBD2 aligns across 7 bases. Unmatched junction bases numbered 11, after V lost 5 bases and J lost 6 bases. Looked up from germline, CDR1 is LNHDA and CDR2 is SQIVND (reference sequence). This CDR3 has 15 amino acids. CDR3 residues: CASSAGTIGGDTQYF. DNA for the CDR3: TGTGCCAGTAGTGCCGGGACTATTGGGGGGGATACGCAGTATTTT.

The chain employs TRBV10-2 and TRBJ2-1; possibly TRBD2 for D (6 bases). Trimming stripped 2 bases from V and 2 bases from J, with 25 bases between. Germline values: CDR1 WSHSY, CDR2 SAAADI. The CDR3 has 20 amino acids. The CDR3 reads CASSEPSAGGAVGPYNEQFF. CDR3 coding DNA: TGCGCCAGCAGTGAGCCCTCCGCCGGCGGGGCGGTTGGGCCCTACAATGAGCAGTTCTTC.

V gene TRBV7-3 combines with J gene TRBJ2-3; D is ambiguous. Germline loops: CDR1 SGHTA, CDR2 FQGTGA. The CDR3 loop spans 16 amino acids. V gave up 0 bases and J gave up 4 bases, with 14 bases separating them. DNA of the CDR3: TGTGCCAGCAGCTTAACGGGATTCAGGAGCGCAGATACGCAGTATTTT. Amino acid sequence: CASSLTGFRSADTQYF.

The rearrangement uses TRBV7-9 and TRBJ1-2; perhaps TRBD1 as D (6 bases). CDR1 is SEHNR and CDR2 is FQNEAQ in the germline V gene (reference sequence). V was pared by 2 bases and J by 8 bases, with 27 bases between. The length of the CDR3 is 18 residues. The CDR3 DNA follows: TGTGCCAGCAGCTTAAGGGGGAAAATTCAGGAAGTTTCGTTCGGCTACACCTTC. It yields the protein CASSLRGKIQEVSFGYTF.

V gene TRBV10-3 combines with J gene TRBJ2-1, with D hard to call. CDR1 and CDR2 from the germline V gene are ENHRY and SYGVKD. The length of the CDR3 is 13 residues. Trimming took 8 bases from V and 7 from J, leaving 15 bases between them. CDR3 bases: TGTGCCATCCAAGTGAGATGGGAAAATGAGCAGTTCTTC. It is translated as CAIQVRWENEQFF.

The chain couples TRBV7-6 to TRBJ2-6; D remains ambiguous. Deletions cut 5 bases from V and 0 bases from J, with 11 bases between. Germline CDR1 and CDR2: SGHVS and FNYEAQ. The CDR3 is 16 residues long. CDR3 bases: TGTGCCAGCAGCCCCATTACGGGCTCTGGGGCCAACGTCCTGACTTTC. This codes for CASSPITGSGANVLTF. Drawing the rest from reference TRBV7-6 and TRBJ2-6, the complete variable domain is GAGVSQSPRYKVTKRGQDVALRCDPISGHVSLYWYRQALGQGPEFLTYFNYEAQQDKSGLPNDRFSAERPEGSISTLTIQRTEQRDSAMYRCASSPITGSGANVLTFGAGSRLTVL.

In DNA, the CDR3 is TGCGCCAGCAGTGAGTCGGGAGGGACTCAGCCCCAGCATTTT. Translated, it gives CASSESGGTQPQHF. The rearrangement joins TRBV10-2 to TRBJ1-5; a possible D gene is TRBD1 (5 bases). V was cut by 0 bases and J by 6 bases, with 9 bases left in between. The CDR3 has 14 amino acids. Germline lookup yields CDR1 WSHSY and CDR2 SAAADI.

The chain has TRBV5-1 and TRBJ2-1, with D possibly being TRBD1 (7 bases). The V gene lost 4 bases and the J gene lost 10 bases, with 21 bases spanning the gap. From germline, CDR1 is SGHRS and CDR2 YFSETQ. The CDR3 loop spans 15 amino acids. The CDR3 region is CASSPQPGDSGEQFF. The CDR3, as DNA: TGCGCCAGCAGCCCACAACCAGGGGACAGCGGGGAGCAGTTCTTC. Using reference TRBV5-1 and TRBJ2-1 for the parts outside the CDR3, the full variable domain is KAGVTQTPRYLIKTRGQQVTLSCSPISGHRSVSWYQQTPGQGLQFLFEYFSETQRNKGNFPGRFSGRQFSNSRSEMNVSTLELGDSALYLCASSPQPGDSGEQFFGPGTRLTVL.

The CDR3 nucleotides are TGTGCCATCAAACCGATGAACACTGAAGCTTTCTTT. Its translation: CAIKPMNTEAFF. The rearrangement links TRBV10-3 to TRBJ1-1; D not certain. From germline, CDR1 is ENHRY and CDR2 SYGVKD. V lost 7 bases, J lost 0 bases, and 6 bases lay in between. This CDR3 contains 12 residues.

This clone has a single count. The chain carries TRBV9 and TRBJ2-5; 7 nucleotides align to TRBD1. V was clipped by 0 bases and J by 2 bases; unmatched bases: 1. The CDR3 extends over 14 amino acids. Germline CDR1 and CDR2: SGDLS and YYNGEE. The CDR3 coding sequence is TGTGCCAGCAGCGTAGAGGGACAGCAAGAGACCCAGTACTTC. It codes for CASSVEGQQETQYF.

V gene TRBV5-6 combines with J gene TRBJ2-7; tentative D call: TRBD2 (6 bases). CDR1 and CDR2 (germline): SGHDT, YYEEEE. Trimming shortened V by 6 bases and J by 6 bases, and 10 bases separated the two germline ends. This CDR3 has 11 amino acids. The CDR3 sequence is CASNMGGEQYF. The CDR3 DNA reads TGTGCCAGCAACATGGGGGGCGAGCAGTACTTC.

V is TRBV29-1 and J is TRBJ1-2; D unresolved. Trimming removed 3 bases at V and 2 bases at J, with 13 bases between. Germline V lookup: CDR1 SQVTM, CDR2 ANQGSEA. There are 14 residues in the CDR3. CDR3 amino acids: CSVESGVSNYGYTF. In nucleotides, the CDR3 is TGCAGCGTTGAGAGTGGGGTCAGCAACTATGGCTACACCTTC. Drawing the rest from reference TRBV29-1 and TRBJ1-2, the complete variable domain is SAVISQKPSRDICQRGTSLTIQCQVDSQVTMMFWYRQQPGQSLTLIATANQGSEATYESGFVIDKFPISRPNLTFSTLTVSNMSPEDSSIYLCSVESGVSNYGYTFGSGTRLTVV.

The chain has TRBV29-1 and TRBJ1-1; D gene uncertain. V lost 3 bases to trimming and J lost 0 bases, with 8 bases between them. Germline V gene sequence: CDR1 SQVTM, CDR2 ANQGSEA. The CDR3 covers 13 residues. The CDR3 here is CSVEVTVNTEAFF. The DNA for the CDR3 is TGCAGCGTTGAGGTTACGGTGAACACTGAAGCTTTCTTT. The variable domain in full, with the rest retrieved from reference TRBV29-1 and TRBJ1-1, is SAVISQKPSRDICQRGTSLTIQCQVDSQVTMMFWYRQQPGQSLTLIATANQGSEATYESGFVIDKFPISRPNLTFSTLTVSNMSPEDSSIYLCSVEVTVNTEAFFGQGTRLTVV.

This chain links TRBV30 with TRBJ2-5, with 14 positions matching TRBD2. Germline V gene sequence: CDR1 GTSNPN, CDR2 SVGIG (reference sequence). The length of the CDR3 is 14 residues. With V trimmed by 3 bases and J by 5 bases, 2 bases remained unmatched. CDR3 sequence reads: CAWRGLAGAETQYF. The CDR3 region has the DNA TGTGCCTGGAGGGGACTAGCGGGAGCGGAGACCCAGTACTTC.

Here the CDR3 reads CASSSWTSGNYEQYF. Here the CDR3 DNA reads TGTGCCAGCAGTTCTTGGACCTCAGGAAACTACGAGCAGTACTTC. The rearrangement uses TRBV6-5 and TRBJ2-7, with D unclear. The CDR3 spans 15 residues. V shed 4 bases and J shed 3 bases, with 16 bases lying between them. Germline values: CDR1 MNHEY, CDR2 SVGAGI.

This CDR3 reads CASSQVVSGANVLTF. The DNA of the CDR3 is TGTGCCAGCAGCCAAGTGGTCTCTGGGGCCAACGTCCTGACTTTC. The chain carries TRBV7-2 and TRBJ2-6, with D unclear. Trimming removed 5 bases from V and 0 bases from J, with 8 bases in between. The CDR3 runs to 15 residues. CDR1 is SGHTA and CDR2 is FQGNSA in the germline V gene.

The chain employs TRBV7-6 and TRBJ2-7; no reliable D call. Germline loops: CDR1 SGHVS, CDR2 FNYEAQ. The CDR3 totals 13 residues. Trimming stripped 1 base from V and 3 bases from J, with 7 bases between. CDR3 protein: CASSLGAGYEQYF. The CDR3 coding sequence is TGTGCCAGCAGCTTAGGAGCAGGCTACGAGCAGTACTTC.

Remarks on this clone: Other DNA sequences of this sample code for an identical CDR3. The V and J genes are TRBV5-1 and TRBJ1-3; a possible D gene is TRBD1 (6 bases). The germline V gene encodes CDR1 SGHRS and CDR2 YFSETQ. The CDR3 contains 15 residues. Trimming shortened V by 0 bases and J by 2 bases, and 9 bases separated the two germline ends. The CDR3 reads CASSLGQAAGNTIYF. CDR3 nucleotide sequence: TGCGCCAGCAGCTTGGGACAGGCGGCTGGAAACACCATATATTTT.

The rearrangement links TRBV6-1 to TRBJ2-3; a weak D match, TRBD1 (5 bases). Germline CDR1 MNHNS, CDR2 SASEGT. The CDR3 extends over 13 amino acids. V was pared by 4 bases and J by 5 bases, with 10 bases between. The CDR3 DNA reads TGTGCCAGCAGTGTTCAGGGAATAGATACGCAGTATTTT. Translating gives CASSVQGIDTQYF.

The gene calls are TRBV28 and TRBJ1-2, with 8 bases that match TRBD1. CDR3 size: 15 residues. Germline trimming cut 6 bases from V and 8 bases from J; bases unmatched to any gene: 14. Germline V gene data show CDR1 as MDHEN and CDR2 as SYDVKM. The CDR3 protein is CASSPRPGQGSGYTF. As DNA, the CDR3 is TGTGCCAGCAGCCCCCGCCCCGGACAGGGAAGCGGCTACACCTTC.

DNA for the CDR3: TGTGCCAGCAGCTTACGGGAAAGCTCCTACGAGCAGTACTTC. The encoded protein is CASSLRESSYEQYF. This chain links TRBV13 with TRBJ2-7, with a possible D match to TRBD2 (5 bases). Germline CDR1 reads PRHDT; CDR2 reads FYEKMQ (reference sequence). Trimming pared 2 bases from V and 0 bases from J, leaving 8 bases between. The CDR3 spans 14 residues.

The chain recombines TRBV5-1 with TRBJ2-5; D may be TRBD2 (5 bases). CDR1 is SGHRS and CDR2 is YFSETQ in the germline V gene. Trimming stripped 3 bases from V and 2 bases from J, with 5 bases between. The CDR3 has 12 amino acids. The CDR3 loop reads CASSWEQETQYF. CDR3 sequence (DNA): TGCGCCAGCAGCTGGGAGCAAGAGACCCAGTACTTC.